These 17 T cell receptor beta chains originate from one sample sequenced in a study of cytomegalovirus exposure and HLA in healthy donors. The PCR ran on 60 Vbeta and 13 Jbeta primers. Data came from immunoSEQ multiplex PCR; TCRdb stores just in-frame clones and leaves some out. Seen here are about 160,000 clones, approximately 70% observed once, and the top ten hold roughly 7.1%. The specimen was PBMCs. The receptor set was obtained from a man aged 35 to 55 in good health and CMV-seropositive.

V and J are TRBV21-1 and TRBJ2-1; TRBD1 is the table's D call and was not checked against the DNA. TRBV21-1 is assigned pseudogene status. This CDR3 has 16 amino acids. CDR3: CASSKVPGQGSGEQFF. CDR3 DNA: TGTGCCAGCAGCAAAGTCCCGGGACAGGGATCGGGTGAGCAGTTCTTC.

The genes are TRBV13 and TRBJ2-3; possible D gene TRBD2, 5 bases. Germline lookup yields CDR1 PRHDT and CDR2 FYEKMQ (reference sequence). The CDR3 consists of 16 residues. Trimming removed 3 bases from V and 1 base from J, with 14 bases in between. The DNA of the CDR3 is TGTGCCAGCAGCTTCTCGTTGGGGAGTCGCACAGATACGCAGTATTTT. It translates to CASSFSLGSRTDTQYF.

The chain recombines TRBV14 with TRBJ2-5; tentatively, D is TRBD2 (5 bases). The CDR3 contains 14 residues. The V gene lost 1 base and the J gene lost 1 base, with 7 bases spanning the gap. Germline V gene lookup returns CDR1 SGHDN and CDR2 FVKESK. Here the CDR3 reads CASSQVASQETQYF. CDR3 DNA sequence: TGTGCCAGCAGCCAAGTAGCGAGCCAAGAGACCCAGTACTTC.

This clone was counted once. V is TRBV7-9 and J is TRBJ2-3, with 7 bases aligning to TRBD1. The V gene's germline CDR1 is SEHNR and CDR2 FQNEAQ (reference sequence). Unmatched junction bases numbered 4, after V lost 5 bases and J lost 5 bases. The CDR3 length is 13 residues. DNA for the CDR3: TGTGCCAGCAGCCCAGGGGGACAAGATACGCAGTATTTT. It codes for CASSPGGQDTQYF.

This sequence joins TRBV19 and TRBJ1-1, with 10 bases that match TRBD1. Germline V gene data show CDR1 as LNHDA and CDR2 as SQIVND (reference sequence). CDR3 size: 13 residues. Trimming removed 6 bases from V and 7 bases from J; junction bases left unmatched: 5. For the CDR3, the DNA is TGTGCCAGTAGGTCGACAGGGGGCAGTGAAGCTTTCTTT. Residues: CASRSTGGSEAFF.

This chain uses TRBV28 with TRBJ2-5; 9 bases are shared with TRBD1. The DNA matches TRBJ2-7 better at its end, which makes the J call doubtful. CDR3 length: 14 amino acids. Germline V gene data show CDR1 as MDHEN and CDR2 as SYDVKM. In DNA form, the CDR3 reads TGTGCCACCCAAGGGACAGGGCTCTCCTACGAGCAGTACTTC. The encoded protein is CATQGTGLSYEQYF.

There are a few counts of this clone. This chain's CDR3 is CASSPDRAVSNGYTF. The CDR3 DNA is TGCGCCAGCAGCCCGGACAGGGCCGTATCGAATGGCTACACCTTC. The V call is TRBV4-3, the J call TRBJ1-2, with 8 bases that match TRBD1. Germline V CDR1 and CDR2: LGHNA, YSLEER. This CDR3 contains 15 residues. J lost 6 bases, V lost 4 bases, and 10 bases had no gene match.

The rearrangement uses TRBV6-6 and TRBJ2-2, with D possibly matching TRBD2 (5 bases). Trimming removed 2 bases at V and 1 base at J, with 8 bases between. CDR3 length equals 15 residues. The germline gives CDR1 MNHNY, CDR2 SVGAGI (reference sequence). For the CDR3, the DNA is TGTGCCAGCAGTTACCCTGGACTGAACACCGGGGAGCTGTTTTTT. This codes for CASSYPGLNTGELFF.

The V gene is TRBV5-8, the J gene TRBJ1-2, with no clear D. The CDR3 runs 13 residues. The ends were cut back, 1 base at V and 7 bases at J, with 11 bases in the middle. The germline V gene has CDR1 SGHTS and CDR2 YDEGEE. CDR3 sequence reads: CASSLTRLGGYTF. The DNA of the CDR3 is TGTGCCAGCAGCTTGACGAGACTAGGTGGCTACACCTTC.

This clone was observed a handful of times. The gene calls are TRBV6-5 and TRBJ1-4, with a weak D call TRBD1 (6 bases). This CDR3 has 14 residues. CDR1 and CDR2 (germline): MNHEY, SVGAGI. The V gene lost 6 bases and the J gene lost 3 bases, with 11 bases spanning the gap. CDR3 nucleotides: TGTGCCAGCAGGGGAACAGGGCCTAATGAAAAACTGTTTTTT. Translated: CASRGTGPNEKLFF.

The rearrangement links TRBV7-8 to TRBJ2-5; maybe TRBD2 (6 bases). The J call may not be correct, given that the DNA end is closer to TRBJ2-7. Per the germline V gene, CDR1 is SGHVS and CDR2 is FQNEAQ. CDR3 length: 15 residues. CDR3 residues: CASSPRGRSSYEQYF. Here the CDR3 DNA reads TGTGCCAGCAGCCCCCGGGGGAGGAGCTCCTACGAGCAGTACTTC.

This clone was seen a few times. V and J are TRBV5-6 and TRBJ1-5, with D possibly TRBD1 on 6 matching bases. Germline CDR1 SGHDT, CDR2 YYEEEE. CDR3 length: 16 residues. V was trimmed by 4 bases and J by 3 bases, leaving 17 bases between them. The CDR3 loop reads CASSLGAGANNQPQHF. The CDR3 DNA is TGTGCCAGCAGCCTCGGGGCAGGGGCTAACAATCAGCCCCAGCATTTT.

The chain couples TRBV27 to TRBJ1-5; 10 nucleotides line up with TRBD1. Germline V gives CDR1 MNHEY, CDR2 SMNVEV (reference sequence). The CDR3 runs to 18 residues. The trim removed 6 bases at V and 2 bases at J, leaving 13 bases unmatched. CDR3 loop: CASSASGTGVGGNQPQHF. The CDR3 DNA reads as TGTGCCAGCAGCGCCTCCGGGACAGGGGTGGGAGGCAATCAGCCCCAGCATTTT.

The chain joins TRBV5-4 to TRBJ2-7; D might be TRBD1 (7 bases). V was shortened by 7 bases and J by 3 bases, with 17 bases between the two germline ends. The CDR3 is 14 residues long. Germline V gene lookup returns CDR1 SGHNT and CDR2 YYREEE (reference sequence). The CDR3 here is CASGSQGDFYEQYF. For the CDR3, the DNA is TGTGCCAGCGGGTCTCAGGGGGACTTCTACGAGCAGTACTTC.

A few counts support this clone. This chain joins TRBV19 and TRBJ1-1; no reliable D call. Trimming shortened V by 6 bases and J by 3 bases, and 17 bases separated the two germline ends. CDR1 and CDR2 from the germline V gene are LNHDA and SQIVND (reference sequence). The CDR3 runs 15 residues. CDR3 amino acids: CASRAGGQVYTEAFF. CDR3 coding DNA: TGTGCCAGTAGGGCCGGCGGGCAGGTTTACACTGAAGCTTTCTTT.

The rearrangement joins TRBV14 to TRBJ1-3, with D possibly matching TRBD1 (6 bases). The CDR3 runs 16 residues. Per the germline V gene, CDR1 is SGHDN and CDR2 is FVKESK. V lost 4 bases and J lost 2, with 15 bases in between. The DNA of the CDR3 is TGTGCCAGCAGCCTGAACTTAGGGGGAACTGGAAACACCATATATTTT. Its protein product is CASSLNLGGTGNTIYF.

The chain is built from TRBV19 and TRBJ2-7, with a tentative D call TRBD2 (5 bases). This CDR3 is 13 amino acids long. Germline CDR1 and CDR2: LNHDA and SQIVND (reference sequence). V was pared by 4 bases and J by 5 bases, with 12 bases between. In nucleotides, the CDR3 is TGTGCCAGTAGTACCCAGGTGCGGGACGAGCAGTACTTC. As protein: CASSTQVRDEQYF.